Detailed here is one T cell receptor beta chain. This CDR3 is 15 amino acids long. Germline V lookup: CDR1 SGHAT, CDR2 FQNNGV. V dropped 1 base and J dropped 5 bases, with 11 bases sitting between them. The authors' processing: Nucleated cell number was recorded as an estimate derived from reference gene primer amplification. Here immunoSEQ multiplex PCR was the method, and the copy in TCRdb shows in-frame clones only, minus some. V, J and clone size reflect that table, while D and trimming were determined from the DNA. The sample consists of about 180,000 clones, around 87% of them appearing once. This sample was taken from a study of blood T cell repertoires in COVID-19. Study-level information: Both acute and convalescent COVID-19 samples were obtained from the United States, Italy and Spain. Sources were T cells, B-cell-depleted T cells, or PBMCs; the material itself was cDNA or gDNA.

The chain carries TRBV11-2 and TRBJ2-2, with D unresolved. The receptor was isolated from a woman aged 25 to 39 with active or convalescent COVID-19. The sequenced material came from peripheral blood. CDR3 sequence reads: CASSLASSRTGELFF. CDR3 nucleotides: TGTGCCAGCAGCTTAGCATCGAGCCGGACCGGGGAGCTGTTTTTT. The full variable domain, in which reference TRBV11-2 and TRBJ2-2 provide the parts outside the CDR3, is EAGVAQSPRYKIIEKRQSVAFWCNPISGHATLYWYQQILGQGPKLLIQFQNNGVVDDSQLPKDRFSAERLKGVDSTLKIQPAKLEDSAVYLCASSLASSRTGELFFGEGSRLTVL.